These 3 T cell receptor beta chains were sequenced from one sample in a study of CD8+ T cells in alopecia areata. Extracted RNA was reverse transcribed into cDNA, the sequencing template. Data came from immunoSEQ multiplex PCR; TCRdb stores just in-frame clones and leaves some out. The data contain roughly 20,000 clones, 60% to 70% of them seen just once; the ten biggest clones take up roughly 4.5%. CD4+ cells obtained from a handful of patients were subjected to sorting into CD25+CD127- cells. The sequenced sample consisted of CD4+ Tregs sorted from blood. The receptors shown here come from a human donor with alopecia areata.

This clone was seen a few times. The chain couples TRBV2 to TRBJ1-3, with TRBD1 as a possible D gene (5 bases). Trimming pared 8 bases from V and 3 bases from J, leaving 14 bases between. CDR3 length: 14 amino acids. The V gene's germline CDR1 is SNHLY and CDR2 FYNNEI. The CDR3, as DNA: TGTGCCAGCGTCAGCCGGGGGTTTGGAAACACCATATATTTT. Protein product: CASVSRGFGNTIYF.

This clone was recorded a few times. CDR3 region: CAISESGGRSIYNEQFF. DNA for the CDR3: TGTGCCATCAGTGAGTCAGGAGGGAGGTCCATTTACAATGAGCAGTTCTTC. The rearrangement uses TRBV10-3 and TRBJ2-1, with D perhaps TRBD2 (6 bases). The CDR3 runs 17 residues. Germline CDR1 reads ENHRY; CDR2 reads SYGVKD. V lost 0 bases and J 4 bases, leaving 16 bases between the germline ends.

The V call is TRBV19, the J call TRBJ1-1; the match to TRBD1 covers 10 bases. The V gene's germline CDR1 is LNHDA and CDR2 SQIVND (reference sequence). This CDR3 comprises 15 residues. The J segment lost 3 bases and the V segment lost 6 bases, leaving 7 bases of the junction unmatched. CDR3 nucleotide sequence: TGTGCCAGTAGACCGGGACAGGGGAAGGACACTGAAGCTTTCTTT. It yields the protein CASRPGQGKDTEAFF.